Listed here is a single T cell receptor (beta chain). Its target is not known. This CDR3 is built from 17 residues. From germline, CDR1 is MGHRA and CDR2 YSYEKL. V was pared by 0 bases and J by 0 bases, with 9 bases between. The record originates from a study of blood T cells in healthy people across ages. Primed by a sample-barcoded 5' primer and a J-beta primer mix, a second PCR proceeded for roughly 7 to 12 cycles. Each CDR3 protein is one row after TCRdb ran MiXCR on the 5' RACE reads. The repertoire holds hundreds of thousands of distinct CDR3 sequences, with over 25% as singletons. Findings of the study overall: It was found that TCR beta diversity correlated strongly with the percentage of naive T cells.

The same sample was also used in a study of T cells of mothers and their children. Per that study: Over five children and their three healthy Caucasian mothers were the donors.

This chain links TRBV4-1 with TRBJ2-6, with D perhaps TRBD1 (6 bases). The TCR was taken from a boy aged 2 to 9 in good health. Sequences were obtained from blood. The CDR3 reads CASSQERRGSGANVLTF. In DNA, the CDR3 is TGCGCCAGCAGCCAAGAACGCAGGGGCTCTGGGGCCAACGTCCTGACTTTC.